The 17 T cell receptor beta chains below come from one sample, sequenced in a study of graft-versus-host responses after intestinal transplantation. These receptors have no known antigen. The table came from immunoSEQ multiplex PCR; TCRdb's copy has only in-frame clones and leaves some out. Of about 92,000 clones in the sample, 75% to 95% were seen once. This sample comprised unstimulated CD8+ T cells sorted from spleen or lymph node cells, obtained before intestinal transplant. The receptors shown here come from a human donor who received an intestinal transplant.

The chain combines TRBV9 with TRBJ2-1; TRBD1 agrees at 7 bases. This CDR3 comprises 15 residues. The V segment lost 4 bases and the J segment 6 bases; nucleotides outside the gene matches: 10. Germline V gene sequence: CDR1 SGDLS, CDR2 YYNGEE. The CDR3 DNA sequence: TGTGCCAGCAGCACCTGGGACAGCGCTTTCAATGAGCAGTTCTTC. This translates into CASSTWDSAFNEQFF. Drawing the rest from reference TRBV9 and TRBJ2-1, the complete variable domain is DSGVTQTPKHLITATGQRVTLRCSPRSGDLSVYWYQQSLDQGLQFLIQYYNGEERAKGNILERFSAQQFPDLHSELNLSSLELGDSALYFCASSTWDSAFNEQFFGPGTRLTVL.

This chain uses TRBV6-5 with TRBJ2-7, with D tentatively TRBD2 (5 bases). The germline CDR1 and CDR2 sequences are MNHEY and SVGAGI. The V end was cut by 5 bases, the J end by 0 bases, with 8 bases between. The CDR3 runs to 13 residues. The CDR3 DNA sequence: TGTGCCAGCAGTGAAGGAGGCTCCTACGAGCAGTACTTC. This codes for CASSEGGSYEQYF.

This chain links TRBV7-4 with TRBJ1-5, with D tentatively TRBD1 (5 bases). The CDR3 consists of 16 residues. CDR1 and CDR2 from the germline V gene are SGHVT and SQSDAQ. Trimming shortened V by 4 bases and J by 5 bases, and 18 bases separated the two germline ends. The CDR3 is CASSSRGTKGDQPQHF. CDR3 DNA sequence: TGTGCCAGCAGCTCCCGCGGCACCAAAGGGGATCAGCCCCAGCATTTT.

The genes are TRBV4-1 and TRBJ2-1; perhaps TRBD2 as D (5 bases). Germline V gene sequence: CDR1 MGHRA, CDR2 YSYEKL. The CDR3 has 14 residues. V was shortened by 1 base and J by 12 bases, with 16 bases between the two germline ends. CDR3 residues: CASSQGSTAGRQFF. In DNA form, the CDR3 reads TGCGCCAGCAGCCAAGGGAGTACGGCGGGTCGGCAGTTCTTC.

The rearrangement joins TRBV15 to TRBJ2-5, with D possibly matching TRBD1 (6 bases). V lost 1 base, J lost 4 bases, and 10 bases lay in between. Germline V lookup: CDR1 LNHNV, CDR2 YYDKDF (reference sequence). CDR3 length: 14 amino acids. CDR3 loop: CATSRVTGLETQYF. CDR3 bases: TGTGCCACCAGCAGAGTAACAGGGTTAGAGACCCAGTACTTC.

The chain has TRBV5-4 and TRBJ2-2; 7 bases are shared with TRBD1. This CDR3 contains 14 residues. The germline V gene has CDR1 SGHNT and CDR2 YYREEE (reference sequence). Unmatched junction bases numbered 1, after V lost 2 bases and J lost 3 bases. The CDR3: CASSLGQDTGELFF. The DNA for the CDR3 is TGTGCCAGCAGCTTAGGACAGGACACCGGGGAGCTGTTTTTT.

V and J are TRBV11-2 and TRBJ1-1, with D possibly matching TRBD1 (5 bases). This CDR3 region has 15 residues. Germline-derived CDR1 and CDR2 are SGHAT and FQNNGV. V was shortened by 4 bases and J by 3 bases, with 15 bases between the two germline ends. CDR3 DNA sequence: TGTGCCAGCAGCTCCAGGGTGAAACTGGACACTGAAGCTTTCTTT. This gives the protein CASSSRVKLDTEAFF.

The chain recombines TRBV9 with TRBJ2-5; 9 bases are a match to TRBD2. V trimming: 3 bases; J trimming: 0 bases; junction bases outside the gene matches: 3. Germline CDR1 and CDR2: SGDLS and YYNGEE. The CDR3 loop spans 15 amino acids. CDR3 bases: TGTGCCAGCAGCGCCCTAGCGGGGTACCAAGAGACCCAGTACTTC. Its translation is CASSALAGYQETQYF.

A remark on this clone: One junction end does not reproduce the germline sequence, and a read error may be involved. V gene TRBV5-6 combines with J gene TRBJ2-7; 7 nucleotides agree with TRBD2. Germline V lookup: CDR1 SGHDT, CDR2 YYEEEE. The CDR3 has 13 residues. The CDR3 region has the DNA TGTGCCAGCAGCTTGGCCGGTTCCCTAGCGGTGGACTTC. Its protein is CASSLAGSLAVDF.

The chain combines TRBV6-5 with TRBJ2-5, with D perhaps TRBD1 or TRBD2 (5 bases each). Trimming stripped 2 bases from V and 5 bases from J, with 12 bases between. Germline values: CDR1 MNHEY, CDR2 SVGAGI. The CDR3 contains 14 residues. The CDR3 bases are TGTGCCAGCAGTTACGGGACGTCCGGGGAGACCCAGTACTTC. Translated: CASSYGTSGETQYF.

The chain combines TRBV5-1 with TRBJ2-5, with 10 bases that match TRBD2. The CDR3 contains 15 residues. Per the germline V gene, CDR1 is SGHRS and CDR2 is YFSETQ. The trim removed 4 bases at V and 5 bases at J, leaving 8 bases unmatched. The CDR3 reads CASSLSGGASETQYF. The CDR3 nucleotides read TGCGCCAGCAGCCTCAGCGGGGGGGCCTCGGAGACCCAGTACTTC.

V gene TRBV5-4 combines with J gene TRBJ2-7; TRBD2 agrees at 8 bases. The CDR3 is 19 amino acids. CDR1 and CDR2 (germline): SGHNT, YYREEE (reference sequence). Trimming at V came to 4 bases and at J to 2 bases, leaving 20 bases not matched to a gene. This CDR3 is CASSPPKSGGRRTTYEQYF. In DNA form, the CDR3 reads TGTGCCAGCAGCCCGCCGAAAAGCGGGGGCCGCCGGACCACCTACGAGCAGTACTTC.

J is TRBJ2-7 and V is TRBV7-7; possible D gene TRBD2, 5 bases. The CDR3 is 14 amino acids. The germline V gene has CDR1 SSHAT and CDR2 FNYEAQ (reference sequence). Trimming took 3 bases from V and 4 from J, leaving 13 bases between them. The DNA of the CDR3 is TGTGCCAGCAGCTTGTTGGTCGGACTTTACGAGCAGTACTTC. It translates to CASSLLVGLYEQYF.

The V gene is TRBV19, the J gene TRBJ2-1; 10 bases map to TRBD2. In germline, CDR1 is LNHDA, CDR2 SQIVND (reference sequence). V shed 4 bases, J shed 5 bases, and the junction held 8 bases outside the gene matches. The CDR3 has 16 amino acids. CDR3 nucleotides: TGTGCCAGTAGTAGCTTTAGCGGGAGGTCCCACAATGAGCAGTTCTTC. It is translated as CASSSFSGRSHNEQFF. Together with reference TRBV19 and TRBJ2-1, the CDR3 gives the full variable domain: DGGITQSPKYLFRKEGQNVTLSCEQNLNHDAMYWYRQDPGQGLRLIYYSQIVNDFQKGDIAEGYSVSREKKESFPLTVTSAQKNPTAFYLCASSSFSGRSHNEQFFGPGTRLTVL.

The gene calls are TRBV11-2 and TRBJ2-3; no firm D call. Trimming removed 3 bases at V and 4 bases at J, with 5 bases between. Germline-derived CDR1 and CDR2 are SGHAT and FQNNGV. CDR3 length: 12 residues. Here the CDR3 DNA reads TGTGCCAGCAGCTTTGATGCAGATACGCAGTATTTT. Translation gives CASSFDADTQYF.

J is TRBJ2-1 and V is TRBV4-1, with 9 nucleotides matching TRBD1. The CDR3 sequence is 16 residues long. Germline V gene data show CDR1 as MGHRA and CDR2 as YSYEKL. V lost 2 bases and J lost 2; bases outside the gene matches: 4. The CDR3 region has the DNA TGCGCCAGCAGCCAACCACAGGGGGCCGCCTACAATGAGCAGTTCTTC. Its protein is CASSQPQGAAYNEQFF.

The chain carries TRBV28 and TRBJ2-7; 12 nucleotides agree with TRBD2. This CDR3 region has 15 residues. The germline V gene has CDR1 MDHEN and CDR2 SYDVKM. Trimming at V came to 3 bases and at J to 2 bases, leaving 2 bases not matched to a gene. In nucleotides, the CDR3 is TGTGCCAGCAGTTTTAGACTAGCGGGGGCCTACGAGCAGTACTTC. Encoded protein: CASSFRLAGAYEQYF.